This TCR beta chain was recorded in a study of fetal regulatory T cell absence and autoimmunity. Background on the study: Without clinical diabetes, IPEX patients showed exocrine pancreas autoimmunity. Findings and caveats of the study: In IPEX, the enrichment was taken to support antigen-driven autoimmunity before birth. Pancreas and cord blood did not differ much in TRB family usage. Oligoclonal TCR enrichment in pancreas over cord blood reached over 95-fold for some clones.

Sequencing was performed with immunoSEQ multiplex PCR; in TCRdb, only in-frame clones are kept and a portion is missing. The data show 46,000 or so clones, about four fifths seen once. This clone has a handful of counts. Antigen unknown. V was pared by 5 bases and J by 2 bases, with 4 bases of the junction left unmatched. The CDR3 sequence is 14 residues long. Germline V gene lookup returns CDR1 PRHDT and CDR2 FYEKMQ (reference sequence). The V and J genes are TRBV13 and TRBJ2-7; 9 bases map to TRBD1. The specimen sequenced was cord blood. This TCR was recovered from a newborn boy with IPEX syndrome. The CDR3 bases are TGTGCCAGCAGCGACCGGGACAGGGCCTACGAGCAGTACTTC. Its translation: CASSDRDRAYEQYF.